This record looks at one T cell receptor (beta chain) sequence and its context. Its antigen remains unknown. This sample was taken from a study of a mutant IDH1 vaccine in newly diagnosed glioma. Study at large: Vaccines began 4-6 weeks after radiotherapy alone, or with temozolomide cycles. Those enrolled had earlier been treated with radiotherapy, temozolomide, or both, mostly both.

Here immunoSEQ multiplex PCR was the method, and the copy in TCRdb shows in-frame clones only, minus some. The sample lists tens of thousands of clones, approximately 81% occurring once. As to time point: week 35, safety follow-up. In every dose of vaccine, 300 ug of mutant IDH1 20-mer peptide was given alongside topical imiquimod. Germline CDR1 reads LGHNA; CDR2 reads YNFKEQ. The V gene lost 0 bases and the J gene lost 5 bases, with 22 bases spanning the gap. The CDR3 totals 18 residues. The origin of this receptor is a woman aged 18-35 years with glioma. J is TRBJ2-5 and V is TRBV4-2; possibly TRBD1 for D (6 bases). Sequencing used PBMCs, obtained from a glioma patient whose treatment included an IDH1 peptide vaccine. The CDR3, as DNA: TGTGCCAGCAGCCAAGACGGTTCAGGGACATCGGCATTGGAGACCCAGTACTTC. Its protein product is CASSQDGSGTSALETQYF.